This is a list of T cell receptor beta chains from one sample in a study of T cells in tuberculosis. Assay: immunoSEQ multiplex PCR; the TCRdb copy retains only in-frame clones and omits some. Of tens of thousands of clones listed, under 95% were seen once; the top ten hold around 2%. The sample taken for sequencing was CD1b-GMM tetramer-negative cells sorted from PBMCs. The receptors stem from an adult woman with latent tuberculosis. The CDR3 runs from the conserved cysteine through the conserved F or W. Each record gives: D gene, J gene, clone size, CDR3 length, V gene, CDR3 protein, CDR3 DNA. A D gene is named only where the DNA matches it firmly. The size entry is marked missing in some rows and otherwise reads once, few, many or a size class.

d_gene: TRBD2
j_gene: TRBJ2-2
abundance: -
len: 17
v_gene: TRBV5-8
CDR3aa: CASSLRTSGGITGELFF
CDR3nt: TGTGCCAGCAGCTTACGGACTAGCGGGGGGATCACCGGGGAGCTGTTTTTT

d_gene: TRBD2
j_gene: TRBJ2-1
abundance: -
len: 14
v_gene: TRBV27
CDR3aa: CASREGVAGNEQFF
CDR3nt: TGTGCCAGCCGGGAAGGGGTAGCGGGGAATGAGCAGTTCTTC

d_gene: TRBD1
j_gene: TRBJ2-2
abundance: -
len: 15
v_gene: TRBV2
CDR3aa: CASSDPGQGTGELFF
CDR3nt: TGTGCCAGCAGTGACCCGGGACAGGGGACCGGGGAGCTGTTTTTT

d_gene: TRBD1
j_gene: TRBJ1-2
abundance: -
len: 18
v_gene: TRBV5-6
CDR3aa: CASSLGLGQGPALYGYTF
CDR3nt: TGTGCCAGCAGCTTGGGGCTGGGACAGGGGCCCGCGTTGTATGGCTACACCTTC

d_gene: -
j_gene: TRBJ1-1
abundance: -
len: 16
v_gene: TRBV7-9
CDR3aa: CASSLRGLLMNTEAFF
CDR3nt: TGTGCCAGCAGCTTACGGGGGTTGCTCATGAACACTGAAGCTTTCTTT

d_gene: -
j_gene: TRBJ2-3
abundance: -
len: 15
v_gene: TRBV18
CDR3aa: CASSPQQVSTDTQYF
CDR3nt: TGTGCCAGCTCACCACAACAGGTCAGCACAGATACGCAGTATTTT

d_gene: -
j_gene: TRBJ2-1
abundance: -
len: 11
v_gene: TRBV20-1
CDR3aa: CSARDGWAPFF
CDR3nt: TGCAGTGCTAGAGATGGATGGGCCCCGTTCTTC

d_gene: -
j_gene: TRBJ1-2
abundance: -
len: 11
v_gene: TRBV29-1
CDR3aa: CSVGRVYGYTF
CDR3nt: TGCAGCGTTGGACGGGTCTATGGCTACACCTTC

d_gene: -
j_gene: TRBJ1-1
abundance: -
len: 16
v_gene: TRBV7-8
CDR3aa: CASSLQPVQEGTEAFF
CDR3nt: TGTGCCAGCAGCCTTCAGCCAGTACAGGAGGGCACTGAAGCTTTCTTT

d_gene: TRBD1
j_gene: TRBJ1-3
abundance: once
len: 12
v_gene: TRBV15
CDR3aa: CATSPRTGTIYF
CDR3nt: TGTGCCACCAGCCCTCGGACAGGGACCATATATTTT

d_gene: TRBD2
j_gene: TRBJ2-3
abundance: -
len: 15
v_gene: TRBV27
CDR3aa: CASSLAGGAPDTQYF
CDR3nt: TGTGCCAGCAGTTTAGCGGGGGGGGCCCCAGATACGCAGTATTTT

d_gene: TRBD1
j_gene: TRBJ1-2
abundance: -
len: 15
v_gene: TRBV2
CDR3aa: CASSLRQGTNYGYTF
CDR3nt: TGTGCCAGCAGCCTCAGACAGGGAACTAACTATGGCTACACCTTC

d_gene: -
j_gene: TRBJ1-1
abundance: few
len: 12
v_gene: TRBV29-1
CDR3aa: CSTLSGATEAFF
CDR3nt: TGCAGCACGTTGTCGGGAGCCACTGAAGCTTTCTTT

d_gene: -
j_gene: TRBJ2-2
abundance: -
len: 11
v_gene: TRBV11-2
CDR3aa: CAARDTGELFF
CDR3nt: TGCGCCGCCAGGGACACCGGGGAGCTGTTTTTT

d_gene: -
j_gene: TRBJ2-2
abundance: -
len: 13
v_gene: TRBV4-1
CDR3aa: CASRSLSNGELFF
CDR3nt: TGCGCCAGCAGATCCCTATCAAACGGGGAGCTGTTTTTT

d_gene: -
j_gene: TRBJ1-1
abundance: -
len: 16
v_gene: TRBV5-1
CDR3aa: CASRRGWGSFGTEAFF
CDR3nt: TGCGCCAGCAGACGAGGGTGGGGATCGTTCGGCACTGAAGCTTTCTTT

d_gene: TRBD1
j_gene: TRBJ2-2
abundance: -
len: 14
v_gene: TRBV7-3
CDR3aa: CASSTGANTGELFF
CDR3nt: TGTGCCAGCAGCACAGGGGCAAACACCGGGGAGCTGTTTTTT

d_gene: TRBD2
j_gene: TRBJ2-5
abundance: -
len: 15
v_gene: TRBV6-6
CDR3aa: CASSYSSGGAGTQYF
CDR3nt: TGTGCCAGCAGTTACTCTAGCGGGGGGGCCGGGACCCAGTACTTC